The clone carrying this TCR beta chain came up many times. Antigen specificity is unknown. TCRdb reanalysed the reads using MiXCR and keeps one entry per CDR3 protein. The sample records roughly 310,000 distinct CDR3 sequences, about a sixth being singletons. The entry originates in a study of T cell repertoires in cytomegalovirus infection. Study in general: Through public TCR beta signatures, both CMV infection and matching HLA type were indicated.

With 1 base clipped from V and 4 bases from J, the junction kept 4 bases outside the gene matches. CDR1 SGHRS and CDR2 YFSETQ come from the germline V gene. This CDR3 has 14 amino acids. Study results and caveats: Predominance within the ex vivo response was attributable to HLA-C-restricted CMV-specific TCR beta clonotypes.

The sample comprised PBMCs. The chain combines TRBV5-1 with TRBJ2-7; 8 bases are a match to TRBD1. This TCR was sampled from a human donor in good health (CMV status not recorded). Some clones in this sample may be carry-over from other donors' samples. CDR3 sequence (DNA): TGCGCCAGCAGCTTGCAGGGGGCCGGGTACGAGCAGTACTTC. Translating it yields CASSLQGAGYEQYF.